This TCR beta chain is drawn from a study of blood T cell repertoires in COVID-19. The wider study: Acute-phase and convalescent COVID-19 samples originated in the United States, Italy and Spain. In each case, the material was cDNA or gDNA derived from T cells, B-cell-depleted T cells, or PBMCs.

The table lists this clone with a count of one. Per the original methods: How many nucleated cells were present was estimated from reference gene primer amplification. The data were produced by immunoSEQ multiplex PCR, yet TCRdb's version contains in-frame clones alone and is incomplete. V and J calls and clone size are given by that table; D and trimming were obtained from the DNA. The profile shows 250,000 to 300,000 clones, 85% to 90% of them singletons. Germline V gives CDR1 SGHDN, CDR2 FVKESK. The CDR3 consists of 15 residues. Trimming took 4 bases from V and 5 from J; bases not matched to a gene: 9.

The chain uses TRBV14 and TRBJ2-3; 7 nucleotides line up with TRBD2. Sequences were obtained from peripheral blood. This clonotype originated in a young man with active or convalescent COVID-19. The CDR3 spells CASSPGRGEGDTQYF. The CDR3 bases are TGTGCCAGCAGCCCTGGACGAGGGGAGGGAGATACGCAGTATTTT.